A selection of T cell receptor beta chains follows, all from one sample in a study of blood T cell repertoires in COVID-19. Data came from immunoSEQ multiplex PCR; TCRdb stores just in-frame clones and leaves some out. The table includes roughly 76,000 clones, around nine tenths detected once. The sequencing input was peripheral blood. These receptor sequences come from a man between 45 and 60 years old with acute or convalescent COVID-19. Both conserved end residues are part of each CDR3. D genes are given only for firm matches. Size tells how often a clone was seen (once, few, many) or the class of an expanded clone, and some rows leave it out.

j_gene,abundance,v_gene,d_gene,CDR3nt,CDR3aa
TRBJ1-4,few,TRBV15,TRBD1,TGTGCCACCTCCACAGGGGCGTCCCGAAAACTGTTTTTT,CATSTGASRKLFF
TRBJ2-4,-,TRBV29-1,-,TGCAGCGTTGAAGATCGTACAGGGCCTTCCATTCAGTACTTC,CSVEDRTGPSIQYF
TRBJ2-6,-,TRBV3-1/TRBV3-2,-,TGTGCCAGCAGCCGAGGAGACTCTGGGGCCAACGTCCTGACTTTC,CASSRGDSGANVLTF
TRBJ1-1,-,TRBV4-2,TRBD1,TGTGCCAGCAGCCAAGATGGGACAGAAGGGTCCACTGAAGCTTTCTTT,CASSQDGTEGSTEAFF
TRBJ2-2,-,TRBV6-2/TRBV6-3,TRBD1,TGTGCCAGCAGTTACATGTGGGACAGGGACACCGGGGAGCTGTTTTTT,CASSYMWDRDTGELFF
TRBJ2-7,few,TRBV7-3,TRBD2,TGTGCCAGCAGCTTACTAGCGGGACCTTCCTACGAGCAGTACTTC,CASSLLAGPSYEQYF
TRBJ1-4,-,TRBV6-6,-,TGTGCCAGCAGTAGGGCGGGGGATAATGAAAAACTGTTTTTT,CASSRAGDNEKLFF
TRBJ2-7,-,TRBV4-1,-,TGCGCCAGCAGCCACAGGGACACCTACGAGCAGTACTTC,CASSHRDTYEQYF
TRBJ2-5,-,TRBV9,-,TGTGCCAGCAGCGTAGGAGGACTCCAAGAGACCCAGTACTTC,CASSVGGLQETQYF
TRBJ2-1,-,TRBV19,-,TGTGCCAGTAGTATCCTTTCGGGTCTATACAATGAGCAGTTCTTC,CASSILSGLYNEQFF
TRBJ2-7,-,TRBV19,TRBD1,TGTGCCAGTAGTATAGGAGGGACAGGGAACTCCTACGAGCAGTACTTC,CASSIGGTGNSYEQYF
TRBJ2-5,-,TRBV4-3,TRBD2,TGCGCCAGCAGCCAAGATGTGGCTAGCGGGGCGGAGACCCAGTACTTC,CASSQDVASGAETQYF
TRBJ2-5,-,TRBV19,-,TGTGCCAGTAGTATAGAGGGGCAGGAGACCCAGTACTTC,CASSIEGQETQYF
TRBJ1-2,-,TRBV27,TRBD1,TGTGCCAGCAGCCCCGGGACAGCCTCTAACTATGGCTACACCTTC,CASSPGTASNYGYTF
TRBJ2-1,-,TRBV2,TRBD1,TGTGCCAGCAGATTGGACAGGGGGCTGGGTGAGCAGTTCTTC,CASRLDRGLGEQFF
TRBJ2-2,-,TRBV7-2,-,TGTGCCAGCAGCCAGCGGGTCGTAACAACCGGGGAGCTGTTTTTT,CASSQRVVTTGELFF
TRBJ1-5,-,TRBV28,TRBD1,TGTGCCAGCAGTTCAACGCGGACAGGCTTGACCCACTATAGCAATCAGCCCCAGCATTTT,CASSSTRTGLTHYSNQPQHF
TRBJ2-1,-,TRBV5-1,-,TGCGCCAGCAGCCGATCTACTAGCACCTCCTACAATGAGCAGTTCTTC,CASSRSTSTSYNEQFF
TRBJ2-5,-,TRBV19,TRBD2,TGTGCCAGTAGGACTCTAGCGGGGGGGCAAGAGACCCAGTACTTC,CASRTLAGGQETQYF